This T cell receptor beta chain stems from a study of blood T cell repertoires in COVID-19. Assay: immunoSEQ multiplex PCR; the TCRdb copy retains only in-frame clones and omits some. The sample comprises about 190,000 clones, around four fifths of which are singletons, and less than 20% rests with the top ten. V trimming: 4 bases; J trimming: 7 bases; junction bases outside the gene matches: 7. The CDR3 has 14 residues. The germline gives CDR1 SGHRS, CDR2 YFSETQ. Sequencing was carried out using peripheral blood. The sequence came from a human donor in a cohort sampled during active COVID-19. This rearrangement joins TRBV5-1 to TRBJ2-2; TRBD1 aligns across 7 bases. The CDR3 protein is CASSGTGAGGELFF. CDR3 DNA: TGCGCCAGCAGCGGAACAGGGGCCGGCGGGGAGCTGTTTTTT.